One and the same sample provided the 20 T cell receptor beta chains below, sequenced in a study of blood T cells in healthy people across ages. Alongside a J-beta primer mix, a sample-barcoded 5' primer served in a second PCR lasting roughly 6 to 12 cycles. TCRdb independently ran MiXCR on the 5' RACE reads; one entry per CDR3 protein. The sample includes about 1.1 million distinct CDR3 sequences, 30% to 40% of them seen just once. Source material: blood. The receptors were gathered from a man between 18 and 35 years old in good health.

The chain couples TRBV20-1 to TRBJ2-3; unclear D gene. V shed 3 bases and J shed 0 bases, with 10 bases lying between them. CDR1 and CDR2 from the germline V gene are DFQATT and SNEGSKA (reference sequence). The CDR3 has 14 amino acids. The CDR3 here is CSARTQTSTDTQYF. Written as DNA, the CDR3 is TGCAGTGCTAGGACTCAAACTAGCACAGATACGCAGTATTTT.

The chain is built from TRBV19 and TRBJ2-2, with 7 bases identical to TRBD1. This CDR3 has 14 residues. CDR1 is LNHDA and CDR2 is SQIVND in the germline V gene (reference sequence). Unmatched junction bases numbered 9, after V lost 11 bases and J lost 3 bases. In DNA, the CDR3 is TGTGCCGGTACTTCGCAGGGGGACACCGGGGAGCTGTTTTTT. As protein: CAGTSQGDTGELFF. Complete variable domain (other parts from reference TRBV19 and TRBJ2-2): DGGITQSPKYLFRKEGQNVTLSCEQNLNHDAMYWYRQDPGQGLRLIYYSQIVNDFQKGDIAEGYSVSREKKESFPLTVTSAQKNPTAFYLCAGTSQGDTGELFFGEGSRLTVL.

J is TRBJ2-3 and V is TRBV7-2; possible D gene TRBD1, 6 bases. The germline V gene encodes CDR1 SGHTA and CDR2 FQGNSA. The CDR3 has 14 residues. Trimming cost V 2 bases and J 5 bases, with 11 bases left between them. CDR3 region: CASSLRQVGDTQYF. In DNA, the CDR3 is TGTGCCAGCAGCTTACGACAGGTTGGAGATACGCAGTATTTT. Together with reference TRBV7-2 and TRBJ2-3, the CDR3 gives the full variable domain: GAGVSQSPSNKVTEKGKDVELRCDPISGHTALYWYRQSLGQGLEFLIYFQGNSAPDKSGLPSDRFSAERTGGSVSTLTIQRTQQEDSAVYLCASSLRQVGDTQYFGPGTRLTVL.

The chain employs TRBV6-5 and TRBJ1-2, with D possibly TRBD1 on 5 matching bases. The germline CDR1 and CDR2 sequences are MNHEY and SVGAGI. Trimming took 2 bases from V and 6 from J, leaving 16 bases between them. The CDR3 is 15 residues long. CDR3 bases: TGTGCCAGCAGTTACACGATGGCAGGGATTGATGGCTACACCTTC. This encodes CASSYTMAGIDGYTF.

This clonotype has a handful of counts. The V call is TRBV28, the J call TRBJ1-2; TRBD1 matches 7 bases. The CDR3 length is 13 residues. The germline V gene encodes CDR1 MDHEN and CDR2 SYDVKM. The trim removed 10 bases at V and 5 bases at J, leaving 10 bases unmatched. The CDR3 bases are TGTGCCATCAGAGGACAGGAGGCTTATGGCTACACCTTC. Translation: CAIRGQEAYGYTF.

Concerning this clonotype itself: An end of the junction does not agree with germline; a read error may underlie this. The rearrangement joins TRBV5-1 to TRBJ1-2; D is unclear. This CDR3 contains 14 residues. Per germline, CDR1 SGHRS and CDR2 YFSETQ. The CDR3 reads CVSSSYDGNYGYTF. CDR3 DNA: TGCGTCAGCAGCTCATATGACGGAAACTATGGCTACACCTTC.

As regards this clonotype: A much larger clone differs from this one at a single base, so this may be a read error. This chain connects TRBV12-3 or TRBV12-4 to TRBJ2-2, with unresolved D. This CDR3 comprises 11 residues. CDR3 bases: TGTGTCAGCAGTCCCACCGGGGAGCTGTTTTTT. Translating gives CVSSPTGELFF.

Regarding this clonotype: An end of the junction differs from the germline gene, which may be a read error. This rearrangement joins TRBV12-3 or TRBV12-4 to TRBJ1-4, with unresolved D. This CDR3 region has 15 residues. The CDR3 DNA follows: TGTGCCAGCAGTCCCCCTCGGGGAACTAAAGAAAAACTGTTTTTT. Translated: CASSPPRGTKEKLFF.

The V gene is TRBV12-3 or TRBV12-4, the J gene TRBJ1-5; D gene ambiguous. V dropped 7 bases and J dropped 0 bases, with 7 bases sitting between them. The CDR3 loop spans 13 amino acids. DNA for the CDR3: TGTGCCAGCACCGACACTAGCAATCAGCCCCAGCATTTT. Protein: CASTDTSNQPQHF.

The chain recombines TRBV6-2 or TRBV6-3 with TRBJ2-7; D may match TRBD1 or TRBD2 (6 bases each). The CDR3 contains 13 residues. CDR1 is MNHEY, CDR2 SVGEGT, per germline. The V end lost 6 bases, the J end lost 7 bases, and 16 bases lay between the germline ends. CDR3 coding DNA: TGTGCCAGCAGCCCCGGTGGGGGGCTGGAGCAGTACTTC. Its protein is CASSPGGGLEQYF.

This chain joins TRBV27 and TRBJ1-2; perhaps TRBD1 as D (6 bases). V lost 3 bases and J 4 bases, leaving 15 bases between the germline ends. The CDR3 contains 15 residues. Germline V gene sequence: CDR1 MNHEY, CDR2 SMNVEV (reference sequence). In DNA form, the CDR3 reads TGTGCCAGCAGTTTGGGAGCCGGGGGCTTCTATGGCTACACCTTC. It specifies CASSLGAGGFYGYTF.

The V call is TRBV6-1, the J call TRBJ1-1; TRBD1 matches at 10 bases. CDR1 and CDR2 from the germline V gene are MNHNS and SASEGT. The trim removed 6 bases at V and 3 bases at J, leaving 7 bases unmatched. The CDR3 consists of 15 residues. In DNA, the CDR3 is TGTGCCAGCAGCCGAACCGGGACAGGGGACACTGAAGCTTTCTTT. Residues: CASSRTGTGDTEAFF.

The chain recombines TRBV5-1 with TRBJ2-1; the match to TRBD2 covers 7 bases. Germline trimming cut 3 bases from V and 0 bases from J; bases unmatched to any gene: 15. Germline loops: CDR1 SGHRS, CDR2 YFSETQ. CDR3 size: 19 residues. The CDR3 sequence is CASSSGLRSANPSYNEQFF. The CDR3 DNA is TGCGCCAGCAGCTCGGGACTACGTTCGGCCAACCCCTCCTACAATGAGCAGTTCTTC.

This rearrangement joins TRBV9 to TRBJ1-2, with D perhaps matching TRBD1 (5 bases). This CDR3 has 15 amino acids. Looked up from germline, CDR1 is SGDLS and CDR2 is YYNGEE. The ends were cut back, 1 base at V and 4 bases at J, with 14 bases in the middle. The CDR3: CASSVSAGTFYGYTF. Here the CDR3 DNA reads TGTGCCAGCAGCGTATCAGCAGGGACTTTCTATGGCTACACCTTC. Full variable domain (rest looked up from reference TRBV9 and TRBJ1-2): DSGVTQTPKHLITATGQRVTLRCSPRSGDLSVYWYQQSLDQGLQFLIQYYNGEERAKGNILERFSAQQFPDLHSELNLSSLELGDSALYFCASSVSAGTFYGYTFGSGTRLTVV.

This clonotype has a handful of counts. Here the CDR3 reads CASSQDRTVGSYEQYF. In DNA form, the CDR3 reads TGTGCCAGCAGCCAAGATAGAACGGTTGGGAGCTACGAGCAGTACTTC. This rearrangement joins TRBV4-2 to TRBJ2-7; possible D gene TRBD2, 5 bases. Germline values: CDR1 LGHNA, CDR2 YNFKEQ. The CDR3 runs to 16 residues. The V gene lost 0 bases and the J gene lost 3 bases, with 15 bases spanning the gap.

This clonotype was counted a few times. J is TRBJ1-1 and V is TRBV4-3; possible D gene TRBD1, 5 bases. The CDR3 length is 15 residues. Looked up from germline, CDR1 is LGHNA and CDR2 is YSLEER. V was cut by 1 base and J by 1 base, with 10 bases left in between. The CDR3: CASSQVWQGNTEAFF. The CDR3 region has the DNA TGCGCCAGCAGCCAAGTCTGGCAGGGGAACACTGAAGCTTTCTTT.

The genes are TRBV7-2 and TRBJ2-7; D is unresolved. Trimming shortened V by 5 bases and J by 1 base, and 12 bases separated the two germline ends. The length of the CDR3 is 14 residues. Germline V gene sequence: CDR1 SGHTA, CDR2 FQGNSA. CDR3 sequence: CASSLGKESYEQYF. The CDR3 DNA sequence: TGTGCCAGCAGCCTGGGAAAGGAATCCTACGAGCAGTACTTC.

This clonotype was seen more than once but under ten times. The CDR3 coding sequence is TGCAGTGCTAGAGATACAGCGGGGAGCACAGATACGCAGTATTTT. This codes for CSARDTAGSTDTQYF. The J gene is TRBJ2-3, the V gene TRBV20-1, with 7 positions matching TRBD2. CDR1 and CDR2 from the germline V gene are DFQATT and SNEGSKA (reference sequence). The CDR3 runs 15 residues. Trimming removed 0 bases from V and 0 bases from J; junction bases left unmatched: 3.

The chain uses TRBV6-2 or TRBV6-3 and TRBJ1-2, with D possibly TRBD1 on 5 matching bases. CDR3 length: 14 amino acids. Germline V gene lookup returns CDR1 MNHEY and CDR2 SVGEGT. V lost 2 bases and J lost 5, with 12 bases in between. CDR3 sequence (DNA): TGTGCCAGCAGTTACGGCGGGACTGATTATGGCTACACCTTC. Translated, it gives CASSYGGTDYGYTF.

The chain couples TRBV6-2 or TRBV6-3 to TRBJ2-7; TRBD2 aligns across 7 bases. V dropped 5 bases and J dropped 0; count of bases not matched to a gene: 13. CDR3 length: 17 residues. Germline lookup yields CDR1 MNHEY and CDR2 SVGEGT. CDR3 nucleotide sequence: TGTGCCAGCAGTCCCCTCGAGCGGGGCGCCAACTCCTACGAGCAGTACTTC. This codes for CASSPLERGANSYEQYF.